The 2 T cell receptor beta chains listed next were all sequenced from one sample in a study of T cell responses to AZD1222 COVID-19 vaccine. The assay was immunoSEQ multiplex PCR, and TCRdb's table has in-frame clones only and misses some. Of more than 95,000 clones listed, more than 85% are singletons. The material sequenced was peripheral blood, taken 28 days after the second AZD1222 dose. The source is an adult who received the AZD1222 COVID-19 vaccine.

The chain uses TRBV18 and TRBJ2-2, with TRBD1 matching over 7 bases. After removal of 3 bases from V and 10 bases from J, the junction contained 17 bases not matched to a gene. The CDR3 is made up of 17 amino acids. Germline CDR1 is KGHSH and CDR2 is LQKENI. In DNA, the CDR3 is TGTGCCAGCTCACCTTGGCCGGGACAGAGCCTGATTGAGGAGCTGTTTTTT. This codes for CASSPWPGQSLIEELFF.

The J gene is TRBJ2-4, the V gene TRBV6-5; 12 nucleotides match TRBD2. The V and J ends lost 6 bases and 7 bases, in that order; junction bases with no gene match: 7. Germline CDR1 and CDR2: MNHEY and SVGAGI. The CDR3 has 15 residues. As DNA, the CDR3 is TGTGCCAGCAGGGAGGGAGGGACTAGCGGGAACATTCAGTACTTC. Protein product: CASREGGTSGNIQYF.